This T cell receptor (beta chain) is drawn from a study of long-term antiretroviral therapy in people with HIV (dated by TCRdb to 2022 to 2024). Background on the whole study: The earliest samples were collected about a decade before the 2015 WHO recommendation for immediate ART, when ART was typically delayed until CD4 counts fell. Of the 30 participants with HIV, more than 10 were female. Whether ART initiation and durable HIV suppression were associated with changes in peripheral blood TRB repertoire composition and diversity was tested in a retrospective serial study. From some 28 adults with confirmed HIV infection, the cohort provided approximately 190 cryopreserved PBMC samples, gathered serially across a mean of about six years (range 1-12). No cross-contamination during QIAcube processing was seen in test extractions of a monoclonal T-cell line run alongside about 33 polyclonal samples. Overall study outcomes, separate from this receptor: Starting ART was linked to a significant rise in TRB diversity, yet even after long-term ART the diversity remained significantly lower than in transplant donor controls. CDR3 length ranges in HIV repertoires were narrower than in controls, and network structure suggested an antigen-experienced repertoire with only a slight naive shift after ART. The samples span the years 2004 to 2017, and the ART regimens used may be less effective than current regimens. Inferences about post-ART repertoire changes are limited because no data were available on ART adherence, viral resistance or therapy changes. Because cell numbers in pre-ART samples were limited, unsorted PBMC were profiled instead of sorted CD4+ and CD8+ T cells. The repertoire was dominated across all time points by expanded TRB clones identified before ART initiation, although this dominance was seen to fluctuate and to decrease in many PLHIV after ART. Since PBMC availability was limited, sequencing covered only the TCR beta chain, with no alpha chain pairing.

Participants were included only if at least one PBMC sample before ART initiation and at least two post-ART samples were available. All participants with HIV were treated in the United States of America. Cryopreserved samples of about 0.9-11 million PBMC were thawed and washed before DNA extraction. At the time of the earliest PBMC sample, participants with HIV were aged between roughly 23 and 60 years. PBMC samples from each participant spanned 1-4 timepoints before ART initiation and 2-8 timepoints after ART initiation, with a median of 7 samples. For every participant, serial HIV viral load, CD4+ T-cell count, ART history and demographic data were obtained. Using a Qiagen kit on a QIAcube, genomic DNA was extracted from unsorted PBMC, with samples processed in batches of 12. The immunoSEQ hsTCRB v3.0 assay was used at survey level resolution to sequence the TRB variable region. The target sequencing depth for TRB was roughly 40,000-50,000 T-cell genomes per sample. Pooled TRB libraries were sequenced on an Illumina MiSeq with a v3 150-cycle kit. As for the original processing: Repertoire analysis ran in R within a reproducible Nextflow workflow covering QC, data transformation and analysis. LymphoSeq2, an R package for exploring AIRR-Seq data, was used to implement the custom analyses. A handful of samples that yielded fewer than 5000 total TRB sequences were excluded, so that 150 to 200 HIV repertoires were analyzed. Among the roughly 190 retained HIV repertoires, about 59 were collected before ART initiation and approximately 130 were collected after ART initiation. Repertoires were downsampled to 5000 TRB nucleotide sequences, and summary statistics were averaged over 100 downsampling iterations. The analysis kept only TRB sequences whose CDR3 regions were at least seven amino acids long. Diversity was measured with a Shannon entropy-derived clonality score and the Gini coefficient. Repertoire networks linked the top 5000 CDR3 amino acid sequences whenever two sequences differed by an edit distance of one. Antigen specificity groups and MHC restriction were predicted for TRB CDR3 amino acid sequences with GLIPH2. CDR3 amino acid sequences were matched against VDJdb and McPAS-TCR to flag known CMV, EBV, HIV or tissue antigen associations. Pre-ART, post-ART and control groups were compared with Wilcoxon signed-rank tests and Holm-Bonferroni correction. The source is immuneACCESS, and TCRdb retained only in-frame sequences with V and J called. Part of the clones is not carried over; for the studies checked, unresolved V genes explain less than half of this, and the remainder is unexplained. V, J and clone size derive from that table, while D and trimming were established from the DNA sequence. In all, the sample holds around 43,000 clones, and approximately 94% of those were seen once. Together, the top ten hold roughly 2.2% of the sample.

In its sample, this clone was seen once. There is no known antigen for this receptor. No clone much larger than this one lies a single base away; base qualities are absent. V trim: 5 bases; J trim: 4 bases; unmatched bases: 5. The cysteine opens and the phenylalanine closes a CDR3 of 14 amino acids. Of all the DNA, just the CDR3 is kept, 42 bases in frame from base 1. The CDR1 and CDR2 encoded by the germline V gene are SGHTA and FQGNSA. Sequences were derived from unsorted PBMCs, sampled around 9 years after starting antiretroviral therapy. The receptor chain draws on TRBV7-2 and TRBJ2-1, with 7 bases aligning to TRBD1. This receptor was identified in a man aged 25 to 40 with HIV. DNA sequence: TGTGCCAGCAGCGATAGACAGGGATACAATGAGCAGTTCTTC. Its protein reads: CASSDRQGYNEQFF.